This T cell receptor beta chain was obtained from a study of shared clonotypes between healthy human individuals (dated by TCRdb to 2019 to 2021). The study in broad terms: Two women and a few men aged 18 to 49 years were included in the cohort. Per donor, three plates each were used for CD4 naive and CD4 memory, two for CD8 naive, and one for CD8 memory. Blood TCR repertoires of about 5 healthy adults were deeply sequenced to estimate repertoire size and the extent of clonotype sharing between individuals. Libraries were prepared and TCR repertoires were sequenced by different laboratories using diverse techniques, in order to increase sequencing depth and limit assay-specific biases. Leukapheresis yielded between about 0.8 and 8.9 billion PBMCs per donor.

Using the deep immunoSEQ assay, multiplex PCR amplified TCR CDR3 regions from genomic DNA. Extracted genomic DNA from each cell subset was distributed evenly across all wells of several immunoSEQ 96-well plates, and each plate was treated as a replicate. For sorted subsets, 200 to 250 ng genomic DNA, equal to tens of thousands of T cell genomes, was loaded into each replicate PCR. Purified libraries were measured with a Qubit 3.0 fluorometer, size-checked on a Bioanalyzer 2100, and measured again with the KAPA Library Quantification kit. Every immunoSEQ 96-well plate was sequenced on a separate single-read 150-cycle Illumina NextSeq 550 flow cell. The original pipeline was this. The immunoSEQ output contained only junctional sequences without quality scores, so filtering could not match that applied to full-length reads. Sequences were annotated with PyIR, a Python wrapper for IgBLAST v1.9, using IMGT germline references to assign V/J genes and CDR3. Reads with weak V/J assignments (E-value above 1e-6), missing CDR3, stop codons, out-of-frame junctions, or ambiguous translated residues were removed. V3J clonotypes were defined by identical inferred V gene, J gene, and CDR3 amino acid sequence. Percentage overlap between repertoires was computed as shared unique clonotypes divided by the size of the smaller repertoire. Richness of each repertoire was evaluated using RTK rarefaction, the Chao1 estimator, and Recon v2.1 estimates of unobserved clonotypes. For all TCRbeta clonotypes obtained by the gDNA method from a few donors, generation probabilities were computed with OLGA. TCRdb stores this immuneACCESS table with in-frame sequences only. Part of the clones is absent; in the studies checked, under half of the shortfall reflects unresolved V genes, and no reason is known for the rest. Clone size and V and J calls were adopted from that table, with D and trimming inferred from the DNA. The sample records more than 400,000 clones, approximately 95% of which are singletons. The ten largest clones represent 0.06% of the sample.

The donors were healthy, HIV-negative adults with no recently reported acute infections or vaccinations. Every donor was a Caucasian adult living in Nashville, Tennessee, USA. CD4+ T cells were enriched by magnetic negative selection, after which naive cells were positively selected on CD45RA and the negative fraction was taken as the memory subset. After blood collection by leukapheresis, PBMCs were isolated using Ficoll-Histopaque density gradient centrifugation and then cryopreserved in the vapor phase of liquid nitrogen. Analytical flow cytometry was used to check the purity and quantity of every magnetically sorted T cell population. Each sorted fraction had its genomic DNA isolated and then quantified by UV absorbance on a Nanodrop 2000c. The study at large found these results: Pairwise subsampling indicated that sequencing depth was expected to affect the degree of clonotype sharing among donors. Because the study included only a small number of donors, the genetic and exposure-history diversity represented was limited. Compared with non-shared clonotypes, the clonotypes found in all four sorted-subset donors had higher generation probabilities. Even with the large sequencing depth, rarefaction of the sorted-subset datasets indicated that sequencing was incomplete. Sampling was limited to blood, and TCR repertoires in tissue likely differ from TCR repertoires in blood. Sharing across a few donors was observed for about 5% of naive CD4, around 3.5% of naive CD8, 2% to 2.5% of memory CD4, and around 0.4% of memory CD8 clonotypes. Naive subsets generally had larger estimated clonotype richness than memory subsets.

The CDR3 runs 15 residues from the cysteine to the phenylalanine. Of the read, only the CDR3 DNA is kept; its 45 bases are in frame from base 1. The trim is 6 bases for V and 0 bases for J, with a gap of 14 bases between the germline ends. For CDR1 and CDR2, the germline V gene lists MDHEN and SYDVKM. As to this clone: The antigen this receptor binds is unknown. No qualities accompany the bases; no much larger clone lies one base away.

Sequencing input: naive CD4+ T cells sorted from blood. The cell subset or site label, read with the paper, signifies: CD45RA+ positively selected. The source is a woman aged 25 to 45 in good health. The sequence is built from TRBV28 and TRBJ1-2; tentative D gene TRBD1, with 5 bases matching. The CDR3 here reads CASRQQAAANYGYTF. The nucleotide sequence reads TGTGCCAGCAGGCAACAGGCGGCCGCTAACTATGGCTACACCTTC.